This T cell receptor (beta chain) is drawn from a study of T cells in Graves' hyperthyroidism and ophthalmopathy. The PBMCs had their origin in around 9.1 ml of fresh peripheral blood. The source material, RNA transcripts, was used to amplify TCR beta CDR3 regions. An initial round of RT-PCR targeting the TCR CDR3 relied on the HTBI primer set. TCRdb independently ran MiXCR on the multiplex PCR reads; one entry per CDR3 protein. The sample yields fewer than 450,000 distinct CDR3 sequences, over 11% seen once. Germline V gives CDR1 SGHAT, CDR2 FQNNGV. The CDR3 totals 16 residues. J was trimmed by 1 base and V by 1 base; bases with no gene match: 4. Many counts were recorded for this clonotype. Its specificity is not known. Study-level points and caveats: Most thyroid clonotypes expanded above 0.001 appeared in blood too.

The sequence came from a man aged 45-60 years with Graves' ophthalmopathy. The sample was blood. The chain combines TRBV11-2 with TRBJ2-3, with 8 bases identical to TRBD1. CDR3 DNA sequence: TGTGCCAGCAGCTTAGTGGGACAGGCGGGCACAGATACGCAGTATTTT. This gives the protein CASSLVGQAGTDTQYF.